These 6 T cell receptor beta chains share one sample of origin, sequenced in a study of T cell clonality in common variable immunodeficiency. Study-level results: Common variable immunodeficiency TCR beta sequences reportedly had fewer deletions and N-nucleotide insertions.

Their target antigens are unknown. TCRdb's copy holds only in-frame clones and misses some; the assay was immunoSEQ multiplex PCR. The specimen has roughly 34,000 clones, none found just once. Sequenced input: peripheral blood mononuclear cells. The receptors here all came from a human donor with common variable immunodeficiency.

Notes on this clone: The CDR3 end falls 3 residues outside the read, so it is completed with the germline J gene. The chain combines TRBV11-3 with TRBJ1-1, with D perhaps TRBD1 (5 bases). Germline V gene data show CDR1 as SGHNT and CDR2 as YENEEA. Trimming removed 2 bases from V and 4 bases from J, with 8 bases in between. CDR3 size: 13 residues. The CDR3 bases that were read are TGTGCCAGCAGCTTATGGGGGGGCACTGAA. Residues: CASSLWGGTE. The whole CDR3 sequence reads CASSLWGGTEAFF.

In its sample, this clone ranks as medium-sized (0.01 to 0.1%). The read halts 3 residues ahead of the CDR3 end, with the missing end drawn from the germline J gene. This chain uses TRBV20-1 with TRBJ2-3, with TRBD2 matching over 7 bases. Per the germline V gene, CDR1 is DFQATT and CDR2 is SNEGSKA (reference sequence). V gave up 0 bases and J gave up 3 bases; unmatched junction bases: 9. The CDR3 covers 16 residues. This chain's CDR3 is CSARDRERAGTDTQYF. CDR3 bases read: TGCAGTGCTAGAGACCGAGAGAGAGCGGGAACAGATACG.

This clone has at least ten counts. The sequenced fragment ends 3 residues before the CDR3 boundary, so the rest is inferred from the germline J gene. The chain couples TRBV12-3 or TRBV12-4 to TRBJ2-7, with TRBD2 as a possible D gene (6 bases). Between the trimmed V and J ends, which lost 1 base and 5 bases, there was a span of 18 bases. The CDR3 totals 16 residues. CDR3 sequence reads: CASSLGAIAGSHEQYF. CDR3 bases read: TGTGCCAGCAGTTTAGGCGCAATTGCGGGGTCCCACGAG.

As concerns this clone: The read stops 3 residues short of the end of the CDR3; the missing end is completed from the germline J gene. The chain has TRBV5-5 and TRBJ1-1; D might be TRBD1 (5 bases). From germline, CDR1 is SGHKS and CDR2 YYEKEE (reference sequence). This CDR3 is built from 14 residues. V dropped 7 bases and J dropped 7 bases, with 20 bases sitting between them. The CDR3 protein is CASRKFTGGGEAFF. The CDR3 bases that were read are TGTGCCAGCCGAAAATTTACAGGTGGCGGTGAA.

This clone was recorded a few times. The CDR3 extends 3 residues past the end of the read, so its final part is completed from the germline J gene. The gene calls are TRBV20-1 and TRBJ2-5, with 9 bases that match TRBD2. The length of the CDR3 is 15 residues. Unmatched junction bases numbered 7, after V lost 0 bases and J lost 5 bases. Germline CDR1 DFQATT, CDR2 SNEGSKA (reference sequence). The CDR3 loop is CSARDSLAGVETQYF. Incomplete CDR3 DNA: TGCAGTGCTAGAGATTCTTTAGCGGGAGTGGAGACC.

This clone was seen only a few times. The CDR3 end is not reached by the read, which stops 3 residues before it; the germline J gene fills it in. V usage is TRBV7-3 and J usage is TRBJ2-3; D gene unclear. This CDR3 is built from 13 residues. Trimming left V 5 bases short and J 1 base short, with 7 bases between. From germline, CDR1 is SGHTA and CDR2 FQGTGA. CDR3 in amino acids: CASSPAGTDTQYF. CDR3 bases read: TGTGCCAGCAGCCCTGCGGGCACAGATACG.